This is a list of T cell receptor beta chains from one sample in a study of cytomegalovirus exposure and HLA in healthy donors. The method was immunoSEQ multiplex PCR; TCRdb's version includes in-frame clones alone and lacks a portion of them. The table lists over 85,000 clones, 60% to 85% of them singletons. Sequencing was carried out using PBMCs. These receptors all stem from an older woman in good health and CMV-seropositive. CDR3s include the opening cysteine and the closing phenylalanine or tryptophan. A D gene is named only where the DNA matches it firmly. Where a row states a size, it is once, few, many or the class of an expanded clone; other rows omit it.

clone_size	v_call	d_call	j_call	cdr3_nt	cdr3_aa
.	TRBV19	.	TRBJ2-1	TGTGCCAGTAGTATTTACAGGAATGAGCAGTTCTTC	CASSIYRNEQFF
.	TRBV6-1	.	TRBJ1-5	TGTGCCAGCAGTGAAGCGCGGGGCCTCAATCAGCCCCAGCATTTT	CASSEARGLNQPQHF
.	TRBV7-6	TRBD2	TRBJ2-4	TGTGCCAGCAGCCCGGGACTAGCGGGAGGTTTGGGAGCCAAAAACATTCAGTACTTC	CASSPGLAGGLGAKNIQYF
.	TRBV6-6	TRBD1	TRBJ1-5	TGTGCCAGCAGTTATTTGACAGGGGATCAGCCCCAGCATTTT	CASSYLTGDQPQHF
.	TRBV5-4	TRBD1	TRBJ2-7	TGTGCCAGCAGCCCATCAGGGACAGGGGGCGAGTACGAGCAGTACTTC	CASSPSGTGGEYEQYF
.	TRBV2	.	TRBJ1-2	TGTGCCAGCAGTGAATATATCGGGGGAAGCTATGGCTACACCTTC	CASSEYIGGSYGYTF
.	TRBV19	TRBD1	TRBJ1-5	TGTGCCAGTAGATGGACAGGCTGGGGGCCGAATCAGCCCCAGCATTTT	CASRWTGWGPNQPQHF
few	TRBV18	.	TRBJ2-3	TGTGCCAGCTCAACACGGAGGGCCGGAGATACGCAGTATTTT	CASSTRRAGDTQYF
.	TRBV5-5	.	TRBJ2-7	TGTGCCCCGTCGGCGGGACGCTCCTACGAGCAGTACTTC	CAPSAGRSYEQYF
.	TRBV11-3	.	TRBJ2-1	TGTGCCAGCAGCTTAGCTAGCGAGCACAATGAGCAGTTCTTC	CASSLASEHNEQFF
.	TRBV5-5	TRBD1	TRBJ1-5	TGTGCCAGCAGCTTCGGGACAGTTTATAGCAATCAGCCCCAGCATTTT	CASSFGTVYSNQPQHF
once	TRBV5-4	TRBD1	TRBJ2-1	TGTGCCAGCAGCACCGGGACAGTTGGTAATGAGCAGTTCTTC	CASSTGTVGNEQFF
.	TRBV5-6	.	TRBJ2-7	TGTGCCAGCAGCCGGGTCCATAACTACGAGCAGTACTTC	CASSRVHNYEQYF
.	TRBV5-1	TRBD1	TRBJ1-5	TGCGCCAGCAGCCGGACAGGGGTCGAGGGTCAGCCCCAGCATTTT	CASSRTGVEGQPQHF
.	TRBV10-3	.	TRBJ2-6	TGTGCCACACAAGGCAGGGGATCAGGGGCCAACGTCCTGACTTTC	CATQGRGSGANVLTF
once	TRBV28	.	TRBJ1-5	TGTGCCAGCAGTTTAGGGCATCAGCCCCAGCATTTT	CASSLGHQPQHF
many	TRBV4-1	.	TRBJ2-5	TGCGCCAGCAGTTATTACGCGGGGACCCAGTACTTC	CASSYYAGTQYF
once	TRBV4-2	TRBD1	TRBJ1-2	TGTGCCAGCGGCGCAGGGGGCGCGGCTGGCTACACCTTC	CASGAGGAAGYTF
.	TRBV15	.	TRBJ1-4	TGTGCCACCAGCAGAGATCTACAGATTAATGAAAAACTGTTTTTT	CATSRDLQINEKLFF
few	TRBV19	.	TRBJ1-3	TGTGCCAGTAGAATCGGTGACACCATATATTTT	CASRIGDTIYF
.	TRBV18	TRBD1	TRBJ2-3	TGTGCCAGCTCACCGACAGGGTCCACAGATACGCAGTATTTT	CASSPTGSTDTQYF
once	TRBV7-8	.	TRBJ2-2	TGTGCCAGCAGCTTTCGAGCGGTCCTGAACACCGGGGAGCTGTTTTTT	CASSFRAVLNTGELFF
.	TRBV4-1	TRBD1	TRBJ1-1	TGCGCCAGCAGCCAAGGCGCTGGGACAGGGGGTACTGAAGCTTTCTTT	CASSQGAGTGGTEAFF
.	TRBV7-9	.	TRBJ1-2	TGTGCCAGCAGCCAACTGCGGGCGGGGAATGGCTACACCTTC	CASSQLRAGNGYTF
.	TRBV30	.	TRBJ1-3	TGTGCCTGGATCCGACAGGAGGGAAACACCATATATTTT	CAWIRQEGNTIYF
.	TRBV15	.	TRBJ1-2	TGTGCCACCAGCAGACTTGTTTCGGGGGGGAACTATGGCTACACCTTC	CATSRLVSGGNYGYTF
few	TRBV2	TRBD2	TRBJ2-4	TGTGCCAGCGACGTATGGGCGGGAGGTACTCCCAAAAACATTCAGTACTTC	CASDVWAGGTPKNIQYF
.	TRBV5-1	TRBD2	TRBJ2-3	TGCGCCAGCAGCCCCTACAGCGGGGAAGATACGCAGTATTTT	CASSPYSGEDTQYF
.	TRBV14	TRBD2	TRBJ2-1	TGTGCCAGCAGCCCACCAAGCGGGAGGGCCATCTATGAGCAGTTCTTC	CASSPPSGRAIYEQFF
few	TRBV6-5	TRBD1	TRBJ1-1	TGTGCCAGCAGAACAGGGGTGGACACTGAAGCTTTCTTT	CASRTGVDTEAFF
.	TRBV9	TRBD1	TRBJ1-1	TGTGCCAGCAGCCCCCCACAGGGGGGTGACACTGAAGCTTTCTTT	CASSPPQGGDTEAFF
once	TRBV7-9	TRBD2	TRBJ2-7	TGTTCCAGCAGCTTAAGGCCAGGACTAGCGGGAGGACGATCCTACGAGCAGTACTTC	CSSSLRPGLAGGRSYEQYF
.	TRBV6-5	TRBD1	TRBJ1-1	TGTGCCAGCAGTTTAACAGGGGGCGCGTACACTGAAGCTTTCTTT	CASSLTGGAYTEAFF
once	TRBV21-1	.	TRBJ2-7	TGTGCCAGCAGCAAATTCTACCAGGGTAGCTACGAGCAGTACTTC	CASSKFYQGSYEQYF
few	TRBV6-5	TRBD1	TRBJ2-2	TGTGCCAGCATGGGGACAGGGGGAACCGGGGAGCTGTTTTTT	CASMGTGGTGELFF
.	TRBV7-3	.	TRBJ1-4	TGTGCCAGCAGCTCGGCAACAGGGTTCGTTGATGAAAAACTGTTTTTT	CASSSATGFVDEKLFF
few	TRBV10-3	TRBD1	TRBJ1-2	TGTGCCATCAGTGACAAGGGACAGGGGGCCTATGGCTACACCTTC	CAISDKGQGAYGYTF
.	TRBV9	TRBD1	TRBJ1-5	TGTGCCAGCAGCGTACAGGGGGGTCAGCCCCAGCATTTT	CASSVQGGQPQHF
.	TRBV27	TRBD1	TRBJ2-2	TGTGCCAGCAGTTTATTAGGGACAGGGGGCACCGGGGAGCTGTTTTTT	CASSLLGTGGTGELFF
.	TRBV6-1	TRBD1	TRBJ1-2	TGTGCCACCACAGGGGGACCCTCTAACTATGGCTACACCTTC	CATTGGPSNYGYTF
.	TRBV4-2	TRBD2	TRBJ2-1	TGTGCCAGCAGCCCCATCGGTCTCGGGCTAGCGGCCAATGAGCAGTTCTTC	CASSPIGLGLAANEQFF
.	TRBV4-2	.	TRBJ2-7	TGTGCCAGCAGCCAGAGTCAGCGTAACGCCTACGAGCAGTACTTC	CASSQSQRNAYEQYF
.	TRBV27	.	TRBJ1-2	TGTGCCAGCAGCCTGACAAGGTATGATGGCTACACCTTC	CASSLTRYDGYTF
.	TRBV10-3	.	TRBJ2-1	TGTGCCATCAGTAACACCGGGACACCCCTCAATGAGCAGTTCTTC	CAISNTGTPLNEQFF
.	TRBV20-1	.	TRBJ1-1	TGCAGTGCTCGGGAGTTCACTGAAGCTTTCTTT	CSAREFTEAFF
.	TRBV11-3	TRBD1	TRBJ2-7	TGTGCCAGCAGCGCAGGGACAGTGGGGGAGCAGTACTTC	CASSAGTVGEQYF
once	TRBV5-1	TRBD1	TRBJ1-1	TGCGCCAGCAGCTCCGGGACAGGACACCTGAACACTGAAGCTTTCTTT	CASSSGTGHLNTEAFF